Below are 24 T cell receptor beta chains sequenced from a single sample in a study of cytomegalovirus exposure and HLA in healthy donors. PCR was performed using 60 Vbeta and 13 Jbeta primers. Here immunoSEQ multiplex PCR was the method, and the copy in TCRdb shows in-frame clones only, minus some. The sample includes 150,000 to 200,000 clones, roughly 74% of them seen just once. The sequencing sample was made of PBMCs. The receptors stem from a woman in her thirties in good health and CMV-seropositive.

The chain is built from TRBV10-3 and TRBJ2-2; TRBD2 is a possible D gene (6 bases). CDR1 ENHRY and CDR2 SYGVKD come from the germline V gene. V was pared by 9 bases and J by 2 bases, with 25 bases between. There are 18 residues in the CDR3. The CDR3, as DNA: TGTGCCATACTTCCGGGACCAACTAGCTTGAAAAACACCGGGGAGCTGTTTTTT. This sequence encodes CAILPGPTSLKNTGELFF.

This clone was counted only a few times. This rearrangement joins TRBV19 to TRBJ2-6; 8 bases fit TRBD1. CDR1 is LNHDA, CDR2 SQIVND, per germline (reference sequence). The V and J ends lost 10 bases and 2 bases, in that order; junction bases with no gene match: 10. This CDR3 has 16 residues. The CDR3 DNA sequence: TGTGCCACCTCAAACAGGGGGATGACTGGGGCCAACGTCCTGACTTTC. It specifies CATSNRGMTGANVLTF. Supplemented by reference TRBV19 and TRBJ2-6, the full variable domain reads DGGITQSPKYLFRKEGQNVTLSCEQNLNHDAMYWYRQDPGQGLRLIYYSQIVNDFQKGDIAEGYSVSREKKESFPLTVTSAQKNPTAFYLCATSNRGMTGANVLTFGAGSRLTVL.

The chain recombines TRBV4-1 with TRBJ2-1, with TRBD1 matching over 8 bases. V trimming: 1 base; J trimming: 3 bases; junction bases outside the gene matches: 5. CDR1 is MGHRA and CDR2 is YSYEKL in the germline V gene. The CDR3 is 16 amino acids. Here the CDR3 reads CASSQVPGQVYNEQFF. CDR3 nucleotides: TGCGCCAGCAGCCAAGTACCGGGACAGGTCTACAATGAGCAGTTCTTC.

The chain employs TRBV12-5 and TRBJ1-2; 7 bases fit TRBD1. CDR3 length: 13 amino acids. V shed 6 bases, J shed 3 bases, and the junction held 4 bases outside the gene matches. In germline, CDR1 is LGHNT, CDR2 FRNRAP. CDR3 nucleotides: TGTGCTAGTGGAACTGGACAGGACTATGGCTACACCTTC. This gives the protein CASGTGQDYGYTF.

This chain joins TRBV18 and TRBJ1-4; TRBD1 matches at 8 bases. The J segment lost 3 bases and the V segment lost 3 bases, leaving 6 bases of the junction unmatched. CDR3 size: 16 residues. Germline CDR1 is KGHSH and CDR2 is LQKENI. CDR3 region: CASSPGTGLSNEKLFF. The CDR3 bases are TGTGCCAGCTCACCCGGGACAGGACTATCTAATGAAAAACTGTTTTTT.

V gene TRBV2 combines with J gene TRBJ2-7, with 13 bases that match TRBD2. CDR1 and CDR2 from the germline V gene are SNHLY and FYNNEI. The trim removed 6 bases at V and 4 bases at J, leaving 9 bases unmatched. The CDR3 is 16 residues long. CDR3: CASSIQGLAGAYEQYF. CDR3 bases: TGTGCCAGCAGCATCCAAGGACTAGCGGGAGCTTACGAGCAGTACTTC. The full variable domain, its missing parts supplied by reference TRBV2 and TRBJ2-7, is EPEVTQTPSHQVTQMGQEVILRCVPISNHLYFYWYRQILGQKVEFLVSFYNNEISEKSEIFDDQFSVERPDGSNFTLKIRSTKLEDSAMYFCASSIQGLAGAYEQYFGPGTRLTVT.

This clone was seen once. The chain is built from TRBV2 and TRBJ2-5; D is possibly TRBD2 (7 bases). V lost 8 bases, J lost 4 bases, and 23 bases lay in between. The CDR3 is 16 amino acids. CDR1 and CDR2 from the germline V gene are SNHLY and FYNNEI. The CDR3 bases are TGTGCCAGCCCTGACTTGGTCCGGGGGGCGGTAGAGACCCAGTACTTC. Residues: CASPDLVRGAVETQYF.

The CDR3 reads CASSLGSRSGYTF. The DNA for the CDR3 is TGTGCCAGCAGCTTAGGTTCGCGGTCCGGCTACACCTTC. The V and J genes are TRBV11-2 and TRBJ1-2, with D unclear. Germline V gene lookup returns CDR1 SGHAT and CDR2 FQNNGV. The germline V and J ends were trimmed by 1 base and 8 bases, with 11 bases remaining between them. The CDR3 has 13 amino acids.

The chain uses TRBV6-5 and TRBJ2-2, with D perhaps matching TRBD2 (6 bases). Germline values: CDR1 MNHEY, CDR2 SVGAGI. The ends were cut back, 2 bases at V and 5 bases at J, with 15 bases in the middle. The CDR3 runs 16 residues. The DNA of the CDR3 is TGTGCCAGCAGTTACCCTTTAGGAGGGAGTACCGGGGAGCTGTTTTTT. This encodes CASSYPLGGSTGELFF.

The chain couples TRBV20-1 to TRBJ2-1, with D unclear. The V end was cut by 7 bases, the J end by 7 bases, with 8 bases between. Germline CDR1 and CDR2: DFQATT and SNEGSKA (reference sequence). The CDR3 extends over 10 amino acids. The CDR3 sequence is CSVRVNEQFF. CDR3 coding DNA: TGCAGTGTAAGAGTGAATGAGCAGTTCTTC.

This clone was detected only once. The chain joins TRBV6-1 to TRBJ2-1; 12 bases are a match to TRBD2. Germline trimming cut 11 bases from V and 6 bases from J; bases unmatched to any gene: 8. Per the germline V gene, CDR1 is MNHNS and CDR2 is SASEGT. CDR3 length: 14 residues. CDR3 in DNA: TGTGCCTCAGCACCTAGCGGGAGGGTCAATGAGCAGTTCTTC. The encoded protein is CASAPSGRVNEQFF.

This sequence joins TRBV5-1 and TRBJ2-1; 8 bases are a match to TRBD1. V lost 0 bases, J lost 4 bases, and 15 bases stayed unmatched. The germline V gene has CDR1 SGHRS and CDR2 YFSETQ. The CDR3 covers 19 residues. In DNA form, the CDR3 reads TGCGCCAGCAGCTTGGCCAGGGTCGGGGGCAGGGGGCTATACAATGAGCAGTTCTTC. This translates into CASSLARVGGRGLYNEQFF.

The chain has TRBV15 and TRBJ1-1; D might be TRBD1 (5 bases). CDR3 length: 14 residues. Looked up from germline, CDR1 is LNHNV and CDR2 is YYDKDF (reference sequence). The V and J ends lost 5 bases and 3 bases respectively, with 13 bases between them. CDR3 sequence (DNA): TGTGCCACCAGCCGCGACAGTGACCACACTGAAGCTTTCTTT. This translates into CATSRDSDHTEAFF.

J is TRBJ1-1 and V is TRBV6-5; no definite D call. The V gene lost 2 bases and the J gene lost 4 bases, with 5 bases spanning the gap. Germline CDR1 and CDR2: MNHEY and SVGAGI. This CDR3 spans 12 amino acids. The CDR3 nucleotides are TGTGCCAGCAGTTACGGCCCCACTGAAGCTTTCTTT. This sequence encodes CASSYGPTEAFF.

The chain joins TRBV6-5 to TRBJ2-1, with 12 bases matching TRBD2. Germline V gene data show CDR1 as MNHEY and CDR2 as SVGAGI. V lost 7 bases and J lost 9; bases outside the gene matches: 4. This CDR3 spans 13 amino acids. For the CDR3, the DNA is TGTGCCAGCAACCAACTAGCGGGGGGTGAGCAGTTCTTC. Translating gives CASNQLAGGEQFF.

In its sample, this clone was seen once. CDR3 bases: TGTGCCAGCAGAGAATCCGGGACAGGGGTCAACTATGGCTACACCTTC. Protein product: CASRESGTGVNYGYTF. The genes are TRBV6-1 and TRBJ1-2, with 10 bases that match TRBD1. The CDR3 sequence is 16 residues long. Germline CDR1 MNHNS, CDR2 SASEGT. After removal of 6 bases from V and 2 bases from J, the junction contained 9 bases not matched to a gene.

The chain links TRBV2 to TRBJ1-3; 8 positions agree with TRBD1. Looked up from germline, CDR1 is SNHLY and CDR2 is FYNNEI. This CDR3 has 14 residues. The J segment lost 8 bases and the V segment lost 5 bases, leaving 8 bases of the junction unmatched. As DNA, the CDR3 is TGTGCCAGCAGTCGCACGGACAGGGCCTACACCATATATTTT. It codes for CASSRTDRAYTIYF.

This clone came up a few times. The rearrangement joins TRBV9 to TRBJ2-3; 11 bases line up with TRBD2. The V gene's germline CDR1 is SGDLS and CDR2 YYNGEE. This CDR3 is 14 amino acids long. Trimming took 0 bases from V and 8 from J; bases not matched to a gene: 2. This CDR3 is CASSVALAGGTQYF. DNA of the CDR3: TGTGCCAGCAGCGTAGCGCTAGCGGGGGGTACGCAGTATTTT.

The chain is built from TRBV5-8 and TRBJ2-4, with D possibly TRBD1 on 5 matching bases. Germline values: CDR1 SGHTS, CDR2 YDEGEE. V lost 7 bases to trimming and J lost 0 bases, with 11 bases between them. The CDR3 sequence is 14 residues long. As DNA, the CDR3 is TGTGCCAGCGGGCGGACACTAGCCAAAAACATTCAGTACTTC. Its translation: CASGRTLAKNIQYF.

This chain uses TRBV6-5 with TRBJ1-4; weak D call: TRBD1 (6 bases). The CDR3 has 15 residues. Trimming took 5 bases from V and 2 from J, leaving 12 bases between them. CDR1 and CDR2 from the germline V gene are MNHEY and SVGAGI. CDR3 region: CASSLQGETNEKLFF. The CDR3 DNA is TGTGCCAGCAGTCTACAGGGAGAGACTAATGAAAAACTGTTTTTT.

V is TRBV6-6 and J is TRBJ1-4, with 7 positions matching TRBD1. J was trimmed by 6 bases and V by 2 bases; bases with no gene match: 3. There are 14 residues in the CDR3. The germline V gene has CDR1 MNHNY and CDR2 SVGAGI (reference sequence). CDR3 protein: CASSYRGRDEKLFF. CDR3 coding DNA: TGTGCCAGCAGTTACAGGGGGCGGGATGAAAAACTGTTTTTT.

This clone occurred a few times. The V and J genes are TRBV19 and TRBJ1-2, with D possibly being TRBD1 (5 bases). The length of the CDR3 is 14 residues. The V end was cut by 6 bases, the J end by 8 bases, with 19 bases between. Germline CDR1 LNHDA, CDR2 SQIVND (reference sequence). CDR3 region: CASSTGTLHWGYTF. The CDR3 bases are TGTGCCAGTAGCACCGGGACTCTACACTGGGGCTACACCTTC.

This sequence joins TRBV27 and TRBJ2-1, with 10 bases matching TRBD2. Trimming removed 6 bases from V and 2 bases from J; junction bases left unmatched: 7. CDR3 length: 16 residues. Germline V gene lookup returns CDR1 MNHEY and CDR2 SMNVEV (reference sequence). The CDR3: CASRGPSGGAYNEQFF. The CDR3 DNA is TGTGCCAGCAGGGGGCCAAGCGGGGGGGCCTACAATGAGCAGTTCTTC.

This sequence joins TRBV2 and TRBJ2-3, with TRBD2 identical over 9 bases. Losses at the gene ends were 7 bases for V and 1 base for J; bases not matched to a gene: 0. This CDR3 is built from 13 residues. CDR1 SNHLY and CDR2 FYNNEI come from the germline V gene. CDR3 in DNA: TGTGCCAGCACTAGCGGGGGCACAGATACGCAGTATTTT. It translates to CASTSGGTDTQYF. Full variable domain (outside the CDR3, taken from reference TRBV2 and TRBJ2-3): EPEVTQTPSHQVTQMGQEVILRCVPISNHLYFYWYRQILGQKVEFLVSFYNNEISEKSEIFDDQFSVERPDGSNFTLKIRSTKLEDSAMYFCASTSGGTDTQYFGPGTRLTVL.